This T cell receptor beta chain originates from a study of regulatory T cells in long-lasting Graves disease. General study results and limits: Newly diagnosed disease favored TRBV20-1 and TRBJ2-1 over persistent disease.

For TCR beta, libraries came from iRepertoire HTBI primers and Arm-PCR of CDR3 regions. TCRdb reprocessed the multiplex PCR reads via MiXCR and lists one record per CDR3 protein. The sample holds hundreds of thousands of distinct CDR3 sequences, roughly 15% seen once. This clonotype appeared many times. Its antigen is unknown. Looked up from germline, CDR1 is SGHVS and CDR2 is FNYEAQ. V lost 3 bases and J 6 bases, leaving 7 bases between the germline ends. The CDR3 contains 12 residues. As for time point: newly diagnosed GD, antithyroid drugs for less than 3 months. From RNA extracted from PBMCs, the TCR library was made. The sample was also reused in another study, on T cells in Graves' hyperthyroidism and ophthalmopathy. According to that study: The HTBI set primed first-round TCR CDR3 RT-PCR.

Here the sequenced sample was peripheral blood mononuclear cells (PBMCs), taken at new diagnosis, from a patient treated with antithyroid drugs. The origin of this receptor is a woman aged 30 to 39 with Graves disease. This rearrangement joins TRBV7-6 to TRBJ2-3, with TRBD2 as a possible D gene (6 bases). CDR3 region: CASSFREDTQYF. For the CDR3, the DNA is TGTGCCAGCAGCTTCCGGGAGGATACGCAGTATTTT.